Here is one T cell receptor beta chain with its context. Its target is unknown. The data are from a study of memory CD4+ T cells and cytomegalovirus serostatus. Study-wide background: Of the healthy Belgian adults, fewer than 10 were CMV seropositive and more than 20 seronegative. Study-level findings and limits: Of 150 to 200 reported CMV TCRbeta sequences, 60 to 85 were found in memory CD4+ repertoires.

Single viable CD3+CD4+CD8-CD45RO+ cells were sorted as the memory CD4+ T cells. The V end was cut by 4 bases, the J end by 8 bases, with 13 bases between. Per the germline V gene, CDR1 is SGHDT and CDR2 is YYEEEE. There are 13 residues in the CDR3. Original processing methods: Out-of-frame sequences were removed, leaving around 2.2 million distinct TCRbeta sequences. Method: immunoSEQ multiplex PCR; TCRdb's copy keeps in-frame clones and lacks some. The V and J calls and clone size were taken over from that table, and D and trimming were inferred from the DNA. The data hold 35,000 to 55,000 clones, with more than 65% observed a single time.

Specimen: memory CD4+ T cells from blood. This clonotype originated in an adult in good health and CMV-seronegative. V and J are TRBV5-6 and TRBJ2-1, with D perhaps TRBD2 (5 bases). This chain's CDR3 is CASSIDLADEQFF. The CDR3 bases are TGTGCCAGCAGCATAGACCTAGCAGATGAGCAGTTCTTC.